This paragraph reports one TCR beta chain. Its antigen is undetermined. The table came from immunoSEQ multiplex PCR; TCRdb's copy has only in-frame clones and leaves some out. Of fewer than 5,500 clones listed, roughly 18% are singletons. The data stem from a study of sequential checkpoint blockade in melanoma. Study information: Maintenance nivolumab came after either treatment sequence. About two dozen patients had matched tumor biopsies before treatment and at week 13 after nivolumab or ipilimumab alone. Overall study results and limits: Rising tumor T-cell fraction and clonality meant about 30 times likelier benefit. Response in arm A was associated with pretreatment TIL clonality.

Documented treatment: randomized to nivolumab then ipilimumab (arm A) or the reverse (arm B). CDR3 length: 14 amino acids. The germline V gene has CDR1 LNHNV and CDR2 YYDKDF (reference sequence). Trimming cost V 3 bases and J 4 bases, with 12 bases left between them. The specimen was tumor tissue (inferred from file names), collected from a patient given nivolumab and ipilimumab in sequence. The chain links TRBV15 to TRBJ1-2; possible D gene TRBD1, 5 bases. This clonotype was obtained from a human donor with melanoma. CDR3 region: CATSSQGSPYGYTF. In nucleotides, the CDR3 is TGTGCCACCAGCAGCCAGGGCAGCCCCTATGGCTACACCTTC.